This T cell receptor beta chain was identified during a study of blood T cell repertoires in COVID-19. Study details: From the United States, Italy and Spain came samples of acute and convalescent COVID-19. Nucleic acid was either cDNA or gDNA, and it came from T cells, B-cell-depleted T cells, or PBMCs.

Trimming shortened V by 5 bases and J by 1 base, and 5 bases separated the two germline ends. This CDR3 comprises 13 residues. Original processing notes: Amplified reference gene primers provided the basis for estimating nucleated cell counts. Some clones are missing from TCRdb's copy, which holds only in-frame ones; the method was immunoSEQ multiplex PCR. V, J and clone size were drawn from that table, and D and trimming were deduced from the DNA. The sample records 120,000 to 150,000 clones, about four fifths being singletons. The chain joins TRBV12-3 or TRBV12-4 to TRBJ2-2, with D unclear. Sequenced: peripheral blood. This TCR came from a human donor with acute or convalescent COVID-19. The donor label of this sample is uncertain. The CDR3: CASSPQNTGELFF. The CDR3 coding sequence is TGTGCCAGCAGTCCCCAGAACACCGGGGAGCTGTTTTTT.